This entry is about one TCR beta chain. Its antigen is not known. This entry belongs to a study of cytomegalovirus exposure and HLA in healthy donors. Overall study findings and caveats: Available immune exposure information was restricted to CMV serostatus only.

Use of 60 Vbeta and 13 Jbeta primers characterized the PCR. Data came from immunoSEQ multiplex PCR; TCRdb stores just in-frame clones and leaves some out. The sample shows about 130,000 clones, 74% of them seen only once. CDR1 SGHRS and CDR2 YFSETQ come from the germline V gene. The CDR3 is 15 residues long. The trim removed 1 base at V and 5 bases at J, leaving 7 bases unmatched. Sequenced material: PBMCs. The TCR originated in a woman aged 45-59 years in good health and CMV-seropositive. The chain joins TRBV5-1 to TRBJ2-7; 9 bases fit TRBD1. CDR3 sequence (DNA): TGCGCCAGCAGCTTGTATGGACAGGGGTCTAACGAGCAGTACTTC. Translated: CASSLYGQGSNEQYF.